This TCR beta chain stems from a study of low-dose radiotherapy and immunotherapy resistance in tumors. Study at large: Radiation delivery to Cohort 1 consisted of 0.5 Gy per fraction every 2 weeks, summing to 6.5 Gy. Daily intake of oral aspirin 300 mg by patients lasted four cycles and began on cycle 1 day 1.

In its sample, this clonotype was seen many times. First-strand cDNA used TRAV- and TRBV-specific primers, covering alpha and beta chains. With a constant-region primer and a V-primer adapter, TCRs were subjected to roughly 18 PCR cycles of amplification. Following isolation, mRNA was amplified via in vitro transcription. TCRdb reanalysed the reads using MiXCR and keeps one entry per CDR3 protein. The data show 45,000 to 75,000 distinct CDR3 sequences, around 25% seen once. Stated time point: before trial treatment. Treatment combined nivolumab, ipilimumab, aspirin, low-dose cyclophosphamide and low-dose radiotherapy in a dose-escalation trial. CDR3 length equals 15 residues. The V and J ends lost 3 bases and 3 bases, in that order; junction bases with no gene match: 8. Germline CDR1 GTSNPN, CDR2 SVGIG (reference sequence).

The TCR comes from a male donor with prostate cancer. J is TRBJ1-5 and V is TRBV30; TRBD1 aligns across 7 bases. The source material was PBMCs, sampled before treatment. The CDR3 is CAWRSYRGVNQPQHF. The DNA for the CDR3 is TGTGCCTGGAGATCTTACAGGGGAGTCAATCAGCCCCAGCATTTT.